Listed here is a single T cell receptor beta chain. This sample was taken from a study of blood T cell repertoires in COVID-19. The method was immunoSEQ multiplex PCR; TCRdb's version includes in-frame clones alone and lacks a portion of them. The sample lists under 95,000 clones; around four fifths were seen once. Germline lookup yields CDR1 MNHEY and CDR2 SVGAGI. The CDR3 contains 15 residues. Trimming at V came to 2 bases and at J to 5 bases, leaving 6 bases not matched to a gene. The sample comprised peripheral blood. The receptor comes from a woman aged 80 or older with active or convalescent COVID-19. The chain is built from TRBV6-5 and TRBJ2-5, with 9 bases lining up with TRBD2. The CDR3 spells CASSYPGGGAETQYF. CDR3 DNA sequence: TGTGCCAGCAGTTACCCCGGCGGGGGGGCTGAGACCCAGTACTTC.